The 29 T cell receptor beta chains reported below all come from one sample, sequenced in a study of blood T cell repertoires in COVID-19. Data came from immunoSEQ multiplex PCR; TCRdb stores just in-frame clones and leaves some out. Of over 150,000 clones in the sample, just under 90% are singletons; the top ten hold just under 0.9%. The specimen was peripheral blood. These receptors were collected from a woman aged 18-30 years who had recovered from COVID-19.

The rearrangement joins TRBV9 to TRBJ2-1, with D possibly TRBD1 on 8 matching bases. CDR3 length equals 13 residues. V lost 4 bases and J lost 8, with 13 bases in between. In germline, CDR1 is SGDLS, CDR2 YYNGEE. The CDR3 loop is CASSPQGGDEQFF. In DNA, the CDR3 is TGTGCCAGCAGCCCACAGGGGGGGGATGAGCAGTTCTTC.

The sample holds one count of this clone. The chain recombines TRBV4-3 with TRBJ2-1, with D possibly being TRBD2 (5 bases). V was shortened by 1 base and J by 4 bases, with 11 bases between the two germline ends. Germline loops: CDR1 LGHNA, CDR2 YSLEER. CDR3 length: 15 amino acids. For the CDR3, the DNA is TGCGCCAGCAGCCAAGTAGACGGGGTATACAATGAGCAGTTCTTC. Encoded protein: CASSQVDGVYNEQFF.

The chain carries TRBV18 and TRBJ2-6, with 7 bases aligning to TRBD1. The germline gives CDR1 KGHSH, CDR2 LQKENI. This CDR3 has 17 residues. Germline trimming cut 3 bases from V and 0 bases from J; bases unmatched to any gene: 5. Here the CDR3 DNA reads TGTGCCAGCTCACCGAAAACAGGGGTCTCTGGGGCCAACGTCCTGACTTTC. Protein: CASSPKTGVSGANVLTF.

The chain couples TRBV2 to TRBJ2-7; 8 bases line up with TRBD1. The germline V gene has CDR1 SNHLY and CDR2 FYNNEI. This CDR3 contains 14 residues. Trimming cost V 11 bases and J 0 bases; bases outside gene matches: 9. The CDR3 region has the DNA TGTGCCGGAAGGACAGGGCTTCTCTCCTACGAGCAGTACGTC. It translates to CAGRTGLLSYEQYV.

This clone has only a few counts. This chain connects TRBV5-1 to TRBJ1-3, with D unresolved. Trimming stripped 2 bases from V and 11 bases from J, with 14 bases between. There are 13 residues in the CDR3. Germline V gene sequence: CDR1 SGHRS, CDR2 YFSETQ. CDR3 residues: CASSFDTQGSIYF. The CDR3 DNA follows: TGCGCCAGCAGCTTCGACACCCAAGGCTCCATATATTTT.

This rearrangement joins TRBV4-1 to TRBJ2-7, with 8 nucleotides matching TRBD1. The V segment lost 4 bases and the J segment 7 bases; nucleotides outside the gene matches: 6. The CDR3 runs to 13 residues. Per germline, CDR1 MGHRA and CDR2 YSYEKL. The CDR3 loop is CASSRTGGEEQYF. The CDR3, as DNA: TGCGCCAGCAGCCGAACAGGGGGAGAAGAGCAGTACTTC.

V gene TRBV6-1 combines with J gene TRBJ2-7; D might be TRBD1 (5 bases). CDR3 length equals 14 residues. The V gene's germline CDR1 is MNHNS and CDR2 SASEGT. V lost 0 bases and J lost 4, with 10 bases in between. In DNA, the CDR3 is TGTGCCAGCAGTGAAGCAACAGGACCGTACGAGCAGTACTTC. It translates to CASSEATGPYEQYF.

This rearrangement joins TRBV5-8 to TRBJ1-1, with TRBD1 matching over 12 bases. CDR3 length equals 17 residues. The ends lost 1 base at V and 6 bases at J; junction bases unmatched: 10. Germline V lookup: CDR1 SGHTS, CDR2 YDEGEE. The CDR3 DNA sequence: TGTGCCAGCAGCTTGATCGGGACAGGGGGCACGAGGCCTGAAGCTTTCTTT. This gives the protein CASSLIGTGGTRPEAFF. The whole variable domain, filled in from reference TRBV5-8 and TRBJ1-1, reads EAGVTQSPTHLIKTRGQQATLRCSPISGHTSVYWYQQALGLGLQFLLWYDEGEERNRGNFPPRFSGRQFPNYSSELNVNALELEDSALYLCASSLIGTGGTRPEAFFGQGTRLTVV.

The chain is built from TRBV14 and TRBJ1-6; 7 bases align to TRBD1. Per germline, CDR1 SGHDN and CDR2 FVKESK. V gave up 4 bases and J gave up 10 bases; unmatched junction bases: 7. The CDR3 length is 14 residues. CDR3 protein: CASSPETGNSPLHF. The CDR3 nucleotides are TGTGCCAGCAGCCCTGAGACAGGGAACTCACCCCTCCACTTT.

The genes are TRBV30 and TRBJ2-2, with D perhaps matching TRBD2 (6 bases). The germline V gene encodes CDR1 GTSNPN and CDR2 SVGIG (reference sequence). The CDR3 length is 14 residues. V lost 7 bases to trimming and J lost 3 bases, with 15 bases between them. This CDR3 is CASYGASDTGELFF. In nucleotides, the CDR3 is TGTGCCTCCTACGGGGCTAGCGACACCGGGGAGCTGTTTTTT.

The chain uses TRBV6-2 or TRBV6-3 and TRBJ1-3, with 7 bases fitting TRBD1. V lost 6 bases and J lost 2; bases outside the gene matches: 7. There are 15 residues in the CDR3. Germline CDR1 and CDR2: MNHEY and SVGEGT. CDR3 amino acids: CASSPDRAAGNTIYF. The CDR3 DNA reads TGTGCCAGCAGCCCAGACAGGGCAGCTGGAAACACCATATATTTT.

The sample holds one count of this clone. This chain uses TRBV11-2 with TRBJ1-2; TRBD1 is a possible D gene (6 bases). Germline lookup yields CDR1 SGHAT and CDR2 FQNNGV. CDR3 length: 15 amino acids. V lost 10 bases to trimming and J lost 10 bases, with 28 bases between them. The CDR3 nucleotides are TGTGCCACCGCGGACTGGGGGGGGCGAGCAAGTGACTACACCTTC. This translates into CATADWGGRASDYTF.

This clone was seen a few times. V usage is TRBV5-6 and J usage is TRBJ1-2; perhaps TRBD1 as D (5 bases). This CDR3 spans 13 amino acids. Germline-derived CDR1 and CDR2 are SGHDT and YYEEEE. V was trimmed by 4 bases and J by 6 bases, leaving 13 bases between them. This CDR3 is CASSRQTPDGYTF. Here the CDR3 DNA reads TGTGCCAGCAGCCGACAGACGCCGGATGGCTACACCTTC.

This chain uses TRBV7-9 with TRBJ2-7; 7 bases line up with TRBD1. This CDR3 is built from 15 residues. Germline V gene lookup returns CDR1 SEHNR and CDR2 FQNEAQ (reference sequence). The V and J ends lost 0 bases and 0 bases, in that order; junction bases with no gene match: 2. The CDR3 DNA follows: TGTGCCAGCAGCTTAGCCCAGGGGGTCTCCTACGAGCAGTACTTC. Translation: CASSLAQGVSYEQYF.

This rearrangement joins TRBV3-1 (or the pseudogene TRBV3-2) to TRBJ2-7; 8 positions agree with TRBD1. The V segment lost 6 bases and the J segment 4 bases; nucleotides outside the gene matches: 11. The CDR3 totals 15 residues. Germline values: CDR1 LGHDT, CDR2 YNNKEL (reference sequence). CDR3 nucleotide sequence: TGTGCCAGCAGAGAGACGGGACAGGTGGCGTACGAGCAGTACTTC. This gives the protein CASRETGQVAYEQYF.

This CDR3 reads CASSPLTGTESLSYGYTF. The CDR3 DNA sequence: TGTGCCAGCTCACCACTCACGGGGACAGAGAGCTTGAGTTATGGCTACACCTTC. This chain uses TRBV18 with TRBJ1-2, with TRBD1 matching over 7 bases. The CDR3 is made up of 18 amino acids. V was clipped by 1 base and J by 5 bases; unmatched bases: 16. The germline V gene has CDR1 KGHSH and CDR2 LQKENI.

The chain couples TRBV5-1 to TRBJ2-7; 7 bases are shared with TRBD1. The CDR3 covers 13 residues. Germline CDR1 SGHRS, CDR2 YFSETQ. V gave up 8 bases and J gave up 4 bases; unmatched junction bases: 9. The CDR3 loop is CASGQEEAYEQYF. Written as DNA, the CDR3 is TGCGCCAGTGGACAGGAGGAGGCGTACGAGCAGTACTTC.

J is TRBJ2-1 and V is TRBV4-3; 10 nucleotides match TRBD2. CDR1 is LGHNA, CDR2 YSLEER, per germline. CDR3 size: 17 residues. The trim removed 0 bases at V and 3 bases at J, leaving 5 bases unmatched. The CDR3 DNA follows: TGCGCCAGCAGCCAAGATGGGCTAGCGGGAGACTACAATGAGCAGTTCTTC. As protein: CASSQDGLAGDYNEQFF.

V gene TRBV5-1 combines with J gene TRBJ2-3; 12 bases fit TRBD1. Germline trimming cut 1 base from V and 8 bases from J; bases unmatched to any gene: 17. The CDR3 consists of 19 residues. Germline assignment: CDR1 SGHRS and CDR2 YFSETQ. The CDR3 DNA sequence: TGCGCCAGCAGCTTGCCCGGGACAGGGGGCGCGAAGCGGGAGTCTACGCAGTATTTT. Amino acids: CASSLPGTGGAKRESTQYF.

In nucleotides, the CDR3 is TGCGCCAGCAGCCCCCGTCCGGGAAACACCGGGGAGCTGTTTTTT. Its translation is CASSPRPGNTGELFF. The chain uses TRBV5-1 and TRBJ2-2; perhaps TRBD2 as D (5 bases). This CDR3 contains 15 residues. Trimming took 4 bases from V and 2 from J, leaving 12 bases between them. The germline CDR1 and CDR2 sequences are SGHRS and YFSETQ.

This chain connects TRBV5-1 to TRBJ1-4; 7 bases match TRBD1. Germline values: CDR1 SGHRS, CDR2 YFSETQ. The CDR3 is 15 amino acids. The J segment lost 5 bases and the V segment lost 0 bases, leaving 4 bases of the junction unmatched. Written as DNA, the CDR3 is TGCGCCAGCAGCTTGGGGGACAGTAGAAATGAAAAACTGTTTTTT. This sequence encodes CASSLGDSRNEKLFF.

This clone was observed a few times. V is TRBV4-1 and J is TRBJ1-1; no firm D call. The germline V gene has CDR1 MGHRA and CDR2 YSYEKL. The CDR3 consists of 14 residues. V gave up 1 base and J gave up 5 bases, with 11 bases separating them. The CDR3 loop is CASSQVSGGTEAFF. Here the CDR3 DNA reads TGCGCCAGCAGCCAAGTTTCGGGAGGTACTGAAGCTTTCTTT.

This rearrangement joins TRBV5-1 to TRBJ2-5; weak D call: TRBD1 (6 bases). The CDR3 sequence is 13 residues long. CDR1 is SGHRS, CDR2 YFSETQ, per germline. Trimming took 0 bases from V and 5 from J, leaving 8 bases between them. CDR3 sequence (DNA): TGCGCCAGCAGCTTGGACAGGGACGAGACCCAGTACTTC. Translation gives CASSLDRDETQYF. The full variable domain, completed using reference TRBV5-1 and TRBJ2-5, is KAGVTQTPRYLIKTRGQQVTLSCSPISGHRSVSWYQQTPGQGLQFLFEYFSETQRNKGNFPGRFSGRQFSNSRSEMNVSTLELGDSALYLCASSLDRDETQYFGPGTRLLVL.

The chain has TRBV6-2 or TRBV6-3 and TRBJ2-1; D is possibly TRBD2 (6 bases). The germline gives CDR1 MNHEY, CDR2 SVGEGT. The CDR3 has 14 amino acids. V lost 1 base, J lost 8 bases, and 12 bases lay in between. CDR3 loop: CASSYWSSVDEQFF. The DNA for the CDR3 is TGTGCCAGCAGTTACTGGTCTAGCGTGGATGAGCAGTTCTTC.

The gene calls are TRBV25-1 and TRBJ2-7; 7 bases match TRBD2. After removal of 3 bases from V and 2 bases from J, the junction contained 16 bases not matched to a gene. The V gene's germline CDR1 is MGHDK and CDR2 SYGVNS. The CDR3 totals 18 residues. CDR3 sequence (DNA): TGTGCCAGCAGTGAGAAGATGGGAGAAGCGGGGACCCCCTACGAGCAGTACTTC. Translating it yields CASSEKMGEAGTPYEQYF.

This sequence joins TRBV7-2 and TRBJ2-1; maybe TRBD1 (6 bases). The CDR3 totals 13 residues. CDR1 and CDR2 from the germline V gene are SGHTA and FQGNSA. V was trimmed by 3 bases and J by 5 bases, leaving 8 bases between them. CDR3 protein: CASSFGQNNEQFF. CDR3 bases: TGTGCCAGCAGCTTCGGACAGAACAATGAGCAGTTCTTC.

CDR3 amino acids: CASSPLPGQGSTEAFF. CDR3 nucleotide sequence: TGCGCCAGCAGCCCCCTTCCGGGACAGGGGAGCACTGAAGCTTTCTTT. The V gene is TRBV4-1, the J gene TRBJ1-1; 10 nucleotides line up with TRBD1. This CDR3 contains 16 residues. V lost 4 bases, J lost 4 bases, and 9 bases stayed unmatched. CDR1 MGHRA and CDR2 YSYEKL come from the germline V gene.

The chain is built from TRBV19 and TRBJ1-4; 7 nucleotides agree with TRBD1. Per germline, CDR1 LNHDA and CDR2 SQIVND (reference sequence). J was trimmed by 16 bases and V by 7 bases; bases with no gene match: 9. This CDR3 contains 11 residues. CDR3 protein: CASTLGQDRFF. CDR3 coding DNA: TGTGCCAGTACCCTCGGACAGGATAGGTTTTTT.

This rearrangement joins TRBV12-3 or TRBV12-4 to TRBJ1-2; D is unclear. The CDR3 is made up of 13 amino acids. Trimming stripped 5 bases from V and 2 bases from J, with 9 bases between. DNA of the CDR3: TGTGCCAGCAGTAGGACTCAGAACTATGGCTACACCTTC. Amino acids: CASSRTQNYGYTF.